This T cell receptor (beta chain) emerged from a study of response to subunit inactivated influenza vaccine. In regard to this clonotype: The antigen is not known.

TCRdb itself ran the RT-PCR reads through MiXCR, one entry per CDR3 protein. There are a few hundred thousand distinct CDR3 sequences in the sample; around 15% occur only once, and 8.5% to 14% lies in the top ten. The CDR3 is made up of 18 amino acids. V trimming: 8 bases; J trimming: 0 bases; junction bases outside the gene matches: 11. Germline-derived CDR1 and CDR2 are SGHAT and FQDESV (reference sequence). Notes on the study in general: T cells newly recruited by each seasonal influenza vaccination are few, the authors suggested.

Sequencing used PBMCs from blood, obtained approximately 13 days after vaccination. This chain links TRBV11-1 with TRBJ2-1, with 12 nucleotides matching TRBD2. The receptor's source is a man aged 50-60 years who received an inactivated influenza vaccine. As DNA, the CDR3 is TGTGCCAGCTCAGGAGGACTAGCGGGGATCAGCTCCTACAATGAGCAGTTCTTC. Translated: CASSGGLAGISSYNEQFF. The full variable domain, completed using reference TRBV11-1 and TRBJ2-1, is EAEVAQSPRYKITEKSQAVAFWCDPISGHATLYWYRQILGQGPELLVQFQDESVVDDSQLPKDRFSAERLKGVDSTLKIQPAELGDSAMYLCASSGGLAGISSYNEQFFGPGTRLTVL.